A single sample gave rise to the 26 T cell receptor beta chains below, sequenced in a study of shared clonotypes between healthy human individuals. Generated by immunoSEQ multiplex PCR, the TCRdb table keeps only in-frame clones and is missing some. The repertoire holds roughly 2.2 million clones, with 85% to 95% as singletons. The sequenced material came from naive CD4+ T cells from PBMCs. Subset of the sample: CD45RA+ positively selected. These receptors all come from a man younger than 30 in good health. Some clones in this sample may be carry-over from other donors' samples.

The chain has TRBV19 and TRBJ2-7; D not certain. The CDR3 has 16 residues. Trimming shortened V by 3 bases and J by 4 bases, and 19 bases separated the two germline ends. Germline V gene sequence: CDR1 LNHDA, CDR2 SQIVND (reference sequence). As DNA, the CDR3 is TGTGCCAGTAGTATTCGTTTGGCAGGCGGAGCGTACGAGCAGTACTTC. Translation gives CASSIRLAGGAYEQYF.

This clone was recorded only once. This chain connects TRBV19 to TRBJ2-3; 10 positions match TRBD1. Germline V gene data show CDR1 as LNHDA and CDR2 as SQIVND (reference sequence). The CDR3 runs to 15 residues. Losses at the gene ends were 6 bases for V and 0 bases for J; bases not matched to a gene: 3. The CDR3 is CASRRQGASTDTQYF. CDR3 in DNA: TGTGCCAGTAGGCGACAGGGGGCAAGCACAGATACGCAGTATTTT.

This chain joins TRBV18 and TRBJ1-2; 7 positions match TRBD1. There are 17 residues in the CDR3. The germline CDR1 and CDR2 sequences are KGHSH and LQKENI. Germline trimming cut 2 bases from V and 4 bases from J; bases unmatched to any gene: 13. The CDR3 DNA follows: TGTGCCAGCTCACCAAGCGCTTCACAGGGGAACCTCTATGGCTACACCTTC. Its protein product is CASSPSASQGNLYGYTF.

This clone was seen only once. The chain joins TRBV28 to TRBJ2-2; 7 positions agree with TRBD1. V trimming: 7 bases; J trimming: 6 bases; junction bases outside the gene matches: 14. CDR3 size: 16 residues. In germline, CDR1 is MDHEN, CDR2 SYDVKM. The CDR3 here is CASKPDGQASSGELFF. The CDR3 DNA is TGTGCCAGCAAACCAGACGGACAGGCCTCGTCCGGGGAGCTGTTTTTT.

This chain joins TRBV6-5 and TRBJ1-2; no clear D. The germline V and J ends were trimmed by 5 bases and 7 bases, with 17 bases remaining between them. The germline V gene encodes CDR1 MNHEY and CDR2 SVGAGI. There are 14 residues in the CDR3. This CDR3 reads CASSLGSLSPGYTF. CDR3 nucleotides: TGTGCCAGCAGTCTGGGTAGTCTCTCCCCTGGCTACACCTTC.

The V call is TRBV11-3, the J call TRBJ2-3; TRBD2 matches 10 bases. Germline V gene lookup returns CDR1 SGHNT and CDR2 YENEEA. The CDR3 runs 15 residues. Trimming removed 5 bases from V and 2 bases from J; junction bases left unmatched: 4. The CDR3 region has the DNA TGTGCCAGCAGCAAAGGACTAGCGGCCACAGATACGCAGTATTTT. It encodes CASSKGLAATDTQYF.

The chain uses TRBV7-7 and TRBJ2-3, with 8 bases lining up with TRBD1. In germline, CDR1 is SSHAT, CDR2 FNYEAQ (reference sequence). V lost 5 bases to trimming and J lost 6 bases; unmatched junction nucleotides: 7. The CDR3 runs to 14 residues. The CDR3 sequence: CASSLGQGEDTQYF. The CDR3 DNA reads as TGTGCCAGCAGCCTCGGACAGGGTGAGGATACGCAGTATTTT.

This clone is a singleton in its sample. The chain joins TRBV6-5 to TRBJ2-1; the match to TRBD1 covers 8 bases. V trimming: 5 bases; J trimming: 5 bases; junction bases outside the gene matches: 8. The CDR3 is made up of 15 amino acids. Per the germline V gene, CDR1 is MNHEY and CDR2 is SVGAGI. CDR3 in DNA: TGTGCCAGCAGTCCCGACAGGGGCCGGCACAATGAGCAGTTCTTC. Amino acids: CASSPDRGRHNEQFF.

The chain couples TRBV11-3 to TRBJ2-2, with 10 bases identical to TRBD1. Trimming at V came to 3 bases and at J to 4 bases, leaving 2 bases not matched to a gene. The CDR3 is made up of 15 amino acids. Germline V gives CDR1 SGHNT, CDR2 YENEEA. CDR3 nucleotide sequence: TGTGCCAGCAGCTTCCGGGACAGGGGCACCGGGGAGCTGTTTTTT. Translating gives CASSFRDRGTGELFF.

This clone was found once. V and J are TRBV10-3 and TRBJ1-4; 8 nucleotides match TRBD1. Germline V gene data show CDR1 as ENHRY and CDR2 as SYGVKD. V lost 2 bases, J lost 5 bases, and 4 bases stayed unmatched. The CDR3 covers 15 residues. The CDR3 sequence is CAISEKDRANEKLFF. CDR3 sequence (DNA): TGTGCCATCAGTGAGAAGGACAGGGCGAATGAAAAACTGTTTTTT.

The genes are TRBV10-3 and TRBJ2-7; D not resolved. Germline V lookup: CDR1 ENHRY, CDR2 SYGVKD. CDR3 size: 14 residues. Trimming took 5 bases from V and 3 from J, leaving 14 bases between them. CDR3 DNA: TGTGCCATCAGTTTTTCGGACGCAGGCTACGAGCAGTACTTC. Protein product: CAISFSDAGYEQYF.

The CDR3 sequence: CASSYSIYRGRNEQYF. CDR3 in DNA: TGTGCCAGCAGTTACTCCATTTACAGGGGAAGGAACGAGCAGTACTTC. This chain links TRBV6-6 with TRBJ2-7, with 7 bases that match TRBD1. After removal of 0 bases from V and 5 bases from J, the junction contained 10 bases not matched to a gene. The CDR3 length is 16 residues. From germline, CDR1 is MNHNY and CDR2 SVGAGI (reference sequence).

V usage is TRBV6-1 and J usage is TRBJ2-7; 10 positions match TRBD2. This CDR3 has 17 amino acids. The V and J ends lost 5 bases and 0 bases, in that order; junction bases with no gene match: 10. CDR1 MNHNS and CDR2 SASEGT come from the germline V gene. The CDR3 spells CASSQGPGLASSYEQYF. The CDR3 DNA follows: TGTGCCAGCAGTCAAGGCCCGGGACTAGCGAGCTCCTACGAGCAGTACTTC.

As to this clone: Other DNA sequences in this specimen translate into the identical CDR3. V usage is TRBV18 and J usage is TRBJ2-7; 7 bases are a match to TRBD1. Trimming took 3 bases from V and 4 from J; bases not matched to a gene: 3. Germline V lookup: CDR1 KGHSH, CDR2 LQKENI. There are 13 residues in the CDR3. CDR3: CASSPGQIYEQYF. The CDR3, as DNA: TGTGCCAGCTCACCGGGACAGATATACGAGCAGTACTTC.

The rearrangement uses TRBV30 and TRBJ2-3, with 9 bases aligning to TRBD2. V dropped 5 bases and J dropped 5; count of bases not matched to a gene: 5. Germline V gene data show CDR1 as GTSNPN and CDR2 as SVGIG (reference sequence). The CDR3 length is 13 residues. CDR3: CAWENSGRDTQYF. The CDR3 DNA reads TGTGCCTGGGAAAATAGCGGGAGAGATACGCAGTATTTT.

The chain is built from TRBV10-1 and TRBJ2-7; 7 positions match TRBD2. The CDR3 has 15 amino acids. Germline loops: CDR1 WNHNN, CDR2 SYGVQD (reference sequence). With V trimmed by 3 bases and J by 1 base, 6 bases remained unmatched. CDR3 region: CASSEPASGSYEQYF. CDR3 sequence (DNA): TGCGCCAGCAGTGAACCGGCTAGCGGTTCCTACGAGCAGTACTTC.

The rearrangement uses TRBV5-5 and TRBJ2-7, with D maybe TRBD2 (5 bases). The CDR3 runs 14 residues. Germline assignment: CDR1 SGHKS and CDR2 YYEKEE (reference sequence). The V end lost 5 bases, the J end lost 9 bases, and 21 bases lay between the germline ends. CDR3 residues: CASRDPRHLAGQYF. Written as DNA, the CDR3 is TGTGCCAGCAGGGACCCACGTCACCTCGCGGGGCAGTACTTC.

The chain is built from TRBV23-1 and TRBJ2-7; 9 bases line up with TRBD1. TRBV23-1 falls under the ORF class, with uncertain function. J was trimmed by 1 base and V by 2 bases; bases with no gene match: 6. The length of the CDR3 is 16 residues. Here the CDR3 DNA reads TGCGCCAGCAGTCAAGAAGAAGGACAGGGGTCCTACGAGCAGTACTTC. Amino acids: CASSQEEGQGSYEQYF.

The J gene is TRBJ1-1, the V gene TRBV28, with no clear D. V was clipped by 8 bases and J by 4 bases, with 11 bases between them. Germline V gives CDR1 MDHEN, CDR2 SYDVKM. The CDR3 extends over 12 amino acids. Here the CDR3 reads CASARRTTEAFF. The CDR3 DNA reads as TGTGCCAGCGCTCGCCGGACCACTGAAGCTTTCTTT.

This chain links TRBV28 with TRBJ2-7; 11 positions match TRBD2. Germline CDR1 MDHEN, CDR2 SYDVKM. This CDR3 region has 16 residues. With V trimmed by 4 bases and J by 2 bases, 7 bases remained unmatched. The CDR3 DNA follows: TGTGCCAGCAGTTCGATAGCGGGAGGGTTCCCCTACGAGCAGTACTTC. Protein sequence: CASSSIAGGFPYEQYF.

The rearrangement links TRBV6-6 to TRBJ2-7; the D gene is possibly TRBD2 (5 bases). V lost 0 bases and J 3 bases, leaving 12 bases between the germline ends. The CDR3 loop spans 15 amino acids. The germline V gene encodes CDR1 MNHNY and CDR2 SVGAGI (reference sequence). CDR3 DNA: TGTGCCAGCAGTTACTCGAGGCCTAGCCTCTACGAGCAGTACTTC. Translating it yields CASSYSRPSLYEQYF.

This chain uses TRBV7-8 with TRBJ2-3; 15 nucleotides line up with TRBD2. The germline gives CDR1 SGHVS, CDR2 FQNEAQ. The CDR3 runs to 21 residues. The J segment lost 2 bases and the V segment lost 6 bases, leaving 18 bases of the junction unmatched. The CDR3 DNA follows: TGTGCCAGCAGTCATTATGATCGGACTAGCGGGAGGGCCTTTCCCACAGATACGCAGTATTTT. It is translated as CASSHYDRTSGRAFPTDTQYF.

The chain recombines TRBV6-1 with TRBJ1-5; 7 nucleotides align to TRBD1. CDR3 length equals 15 residues. Germline V gene data show CDR1 as MNHNS and CDR2 as SASEGT. The V segment lost 4 bases and the J segment 3 bases; nucleotides outside the gene matches: 6. For the CDR3, the DNA is TGTGCCAGCAGTGTCTCGGGGACAGTCAATCAGCCCCAGCATTTT. Translating it yields CASSVSGTVNQPQHF.

The chain uses TRBV28 and TRBJ2-1, with a weak D call TRBD1 (6 bases). Germline V gene data show CDR1 as MDHEN and CDR2 as SYDVKM. The CDR3 loop spans 15 amino acids. V lost 3 bases and J lost 5, with 14 bases in between. The CDR3 loop is CASSLSGAKNNEQFF. CDR3 DNA sequence: TGTGCCAGCAGTTTGTCAGGGGCTAAGAACAATGAGCAGTTCTTC.

The V call is TRBV27, the J call TRBJ2-1, with D possibly being TRBD2 (6 bases). Deletions cut 7 bases from V and 6 bases from J, with 16 bases between. The CDR3 totals 14 residues. Germline CDR1 reads MNHEY; CDR2 reads SMNVEV (reference sequence). In DNA, the CDR3 is TGTGCCAGCAAGAGGGGACTGCATTTCAATGAGCAGTTCTTC. It translates to CASKRGLHFNEQFF.

This chain links TRBV9 with TRBJ2-1, with 7 bases fitting TRBD1. In germline, CDR1 is SGDLS, CDR2 YYNGEE. The CDR3 is 16 residues long. Trimming at V came to 0 bases and at J to 9 bases, leaving 12 bases not matched to a gene. CDR3 sequence: CASSVATRQGRGEQFF. DNA of the CDR3: TGTGCCAGCAGCGTAGCTACGAGACAGGGACGGGGTGAGCAGTTCTTC.